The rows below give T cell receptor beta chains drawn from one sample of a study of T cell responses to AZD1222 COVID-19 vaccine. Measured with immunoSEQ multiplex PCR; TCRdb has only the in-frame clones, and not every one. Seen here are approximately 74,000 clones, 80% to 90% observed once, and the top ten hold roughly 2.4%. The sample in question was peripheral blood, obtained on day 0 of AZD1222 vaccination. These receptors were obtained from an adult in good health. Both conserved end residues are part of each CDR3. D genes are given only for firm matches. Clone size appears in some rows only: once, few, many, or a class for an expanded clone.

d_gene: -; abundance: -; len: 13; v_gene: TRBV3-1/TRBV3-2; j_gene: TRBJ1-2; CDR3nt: TGTGCCAGCAGCCAAGAGGGCAGGTCGAGCTACACCTTC; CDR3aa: CASSQEGRSSYTF
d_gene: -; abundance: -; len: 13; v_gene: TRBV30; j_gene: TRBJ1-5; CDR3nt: TGTGCCTGGAGTGGACTGCCCAATCAGCCCCAGCATTTT; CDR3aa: CAWSGLPNQPQHF
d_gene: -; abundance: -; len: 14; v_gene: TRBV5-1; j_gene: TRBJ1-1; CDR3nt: TGCGCCAGCAGCTATGACGGACAGTCCCCGGAAGCTTTCTTT; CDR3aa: CASSYDGQSPEAFF
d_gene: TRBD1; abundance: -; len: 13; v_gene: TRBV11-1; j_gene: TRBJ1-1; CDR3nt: TGTGCCAGCAGCCGGACAGGGAACACTGAAGCTTTCTTT; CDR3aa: CASSRTGNTEAFF
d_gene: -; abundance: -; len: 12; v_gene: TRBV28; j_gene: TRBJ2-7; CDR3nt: TGTGCCAGCAGTCAACTAGTCAACGAGCAGTACTTC; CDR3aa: CASSQLVNEQYF
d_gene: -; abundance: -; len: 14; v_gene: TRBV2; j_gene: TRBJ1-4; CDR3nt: TGTGCCAGCGGCCTTACAGGAGAGAATGAAAAACTGTTTTTT; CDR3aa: CASGLTGENEKLFF
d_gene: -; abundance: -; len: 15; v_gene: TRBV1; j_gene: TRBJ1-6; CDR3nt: TGCACCAGCAGCTTTGCGGGACACTATAATTCACCCCTCCACTTT; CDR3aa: CTSSFAGHYNSPLHF
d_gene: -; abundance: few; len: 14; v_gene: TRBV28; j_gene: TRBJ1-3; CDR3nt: TGTGCCAGCAGTTTATATGGCTCTGGAAACACCATATATTTT; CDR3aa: CASSLYGSGNTIYF
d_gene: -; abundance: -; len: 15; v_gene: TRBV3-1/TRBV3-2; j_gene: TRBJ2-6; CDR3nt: TGTGCCAGCAGCCCCGGGGCGACCGGGGCCAACGTCCTGACTTTC; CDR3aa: CASSPGATGANVLTF
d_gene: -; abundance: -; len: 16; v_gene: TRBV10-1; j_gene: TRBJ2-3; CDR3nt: TGCGCCAGCAGTGAGTCCGGGACAATAAGCACAGATACGCAGTATTTT; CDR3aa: CASSESGTISTDTQYF